These T cell receptor beta chains were read from a single sample in a study of vaccination effects on CD4 cells after COVID-19. No antigen has been identified for these receptors. The repertoire was sequenced with immunoSEQ multiplex PCR; TCRdb's copy has only in-frame clones and lacks some. Of about 59,000 clones listed, 60% to 80% are singletons. This specimen consisted of CD4+ T cells from PBMCs cultured with HCoV-OC43 spike peptides, obtained after COVID-19 vaccination. These receptors were taken from a human donor who received a COVID-19 vaccine. Each CDR3 is given with its conserved first and last residue. The order of the fields is clone size, J gene, V gene, D gene, CDR3 protein, CDR3 DNA. A D gene is named only where the DNA matches it firmly. Clone size is not always given. Where it is, it says once, few, many or a class for expanded clones.

NA | TRBJ2-1 | TRBV24-1 | NA | CATSDLFPSSYNEQFF | TGTGCCACCAGTGATTTGTTTCCGAGCTCCTACAATGAGCAGTTCTTC
NA | TRBJ2-2 | TRBV6-6 | NA | CASSYRGMIGELFF | TGTGCCAGCAGTTACAGGGGTATGATCGGGGAGCTGTTTTTT
NA | TRBJ2-1 | TRBV6-5 | TRBD2 | CASRLLAGGGNEQFF | TGTGCCAGCAGACTCCTAGCGGGGGGGGGCAATGAGCAGTTCTTC
NA | TRBJ1-2 | TRBV6-2/TRBV6-3 | NA | CASSYSKFRVKANYGYTF | TGTGCCAGCAGTTACTCGAAATTTAGGGTTAAAGCTAACTATGGCTACACCTTC
NA | TRBJ2-3 | TRBV14 | NA | CASSQDPVSAGRGAGTDTQYF | TGTGCCAGCAGCCAAGATCCTGTCTCCGCCGGTCGGGGGGCTGGCACAGATACGCAGTATTTT
NA | TRBJ2-2 | TRBV5-1 | NA | CASSLGPGGNTGELFF | TGCGCCAGCAGCTTGGGGCCCGGGGGCAACACCGGGGAGCTGTTTTTT
once | TRBJ1-6 | TRBV2 | NA | CASMDFSNSPLHF | TGTGCCAGCATGGACTTCTCGAATTCACCCCTCCACTTT
NA | TRBJ2-3 | TRBV30 | NA | CAWSGAGTPYF | TGTGCCTGGAGTGGGGCGGGGACGCCGTATTTT
NA | TRBJ2-3 | TRBV2 | NA | CASSVEGSTDTQYF | TGTGCCAGCAGTGTGGAAGGTAGCACAGATACGCAGTATTTT
NA | TRBJ2-2 | TRBV24-1 | NA | CATSHRANTGELFF | TGTGCCACCAGCCATCGGGCGAACACCGGGGAGCTGTTTTTT
NA | TRBJ1-1 | TRBV28 | NA | CASSSIGGAMNTEAFF | TGTGCCAGCAGTTCCATCGGGGGTGCGATGAACACTGAAGCTTTCTTT
NA | TRBJ1-1 | TRBV4-1 | NA | CASSQVGQMNTEAFF | TGCGCCAGCAGCCAGGTCGGACAGATGAACACTGAAGCTTTCTTT
NA | TRBJ2-3 | TRBV5-1 | TRBD1 | CASSLDAGGNADTQYF | TGCGCCAGCAGCTTGGACGCAGGGGGCAACGCAGATACGCAGTATTTT
NA | TRBJ1-1 | TRBV6-2/TRBV6-3 | NA | CASSSAQGNTEAFF | TGTGCCAGCAGTTCCGCCCAGGGGAACACTGAAGCTTTCTTT
NA | TRBJ1-2 | TRBV6-5 | TRBD1 | CASRPLGQGDGYTF | TGTGCCAGCAGGCCACTCGGACAGGGTGATGGCTACACCTTC
NA | TRBJ1-2 | TRBV18 | NA | CASSPSTQGTYGYTF | TGTGCCAGCTCACCATCTACACAGGGTACCTATGGCTACACCTTC
NA | TRBJ1-1 | TRBV6-5 | NA | CATGGWPNTEAFF | TGTGCCACCGGGGGGTGGCCGAACACTGAAGCTTTCTTT
NA | TRBJ1-3 | TRBV5-1 | NA | CASSLDSAGNTIYF | TGCGCCAGCAGCTTGGACAGCGCTGGAAACACCATATATTTT
NA | TRBJ1-5 | TRBV4-1 | TRBD1 | CASSQMGQGNQPQHF | TGCGCCAGCAGCCAAATGGGACAGGGGAATCAGCCCCAGCATTTT
few | TRBJ2-1 | TRBV7-3 | TRBD2 | CASSLRPGLGPNEQFF | TGTGCCAGCAGCCTGAGACCGGGACTAGGCCCCAATGAGCAGTTCTTC
NA | TRBJ2-5 | TRBV5-1 | NA | CASSFQDSREETQYF | TGCGCCAGCAGCTTCCAGGACTCAAGGGAAGAGACCCAGTACTTC
few | TRBJ1-2 | TRBV28 | NA | CASIKYGDTAYGYTF | TGTGCCAGCATTAAGTATGGGGATACCGCCTATGGCTACACCTTC
NA | TRBJ2-5 | TRBV27 | NA | CASSLVAATELKTQYF | TGTGCCAGCAGTTTAGTTGCGGCAACCGAACTCAAGACCCAGTACTTC
NA | TRBJ2-1 | TRBV6-5 | NA | CASIRTAGDEQFF | TGTGCCAGCATCAGAACGGCAGGGGATGAGCAGTTCTTC
NA | TRBJ1-5 | TRBV2 | NA | CASSKEGPLGNQPQHF | TGTGCCAGCAGTAAGGAGGGCCCCTTGGGCAATCAGCCCCAGCATTTT
NA | TRBJ1-1 | TRBV29-1 | NA | CSVSTGINTEAFF | TGCAGCGTCTCTACAGGGATTAACACTGAAGCTTTCTTT
NA | TRBJ2-2 | TRBV9 | TRBD2 | CASSVSGGSGTGELFF | TGTGCCAGCAGCGTCAGCGGGGGTAGTGGCACCGGGGAGCTGTTTTTT
NA | TRBJ1-5 | TRBV12-3/TRBV12-4 | NA | CASSLTRGAQHF | TGTGCCAGCAGTTTGACTAGGGGGGCCCAGCATTTT
NA | TRBJ1-5 | TRBV28 | NA | CASSLMSQPQHF | TGTGCCAGCAGTTTAATGTCTCAGCCCCAGCATTTT
NA | TRBJ1-6 | TRBV10-3 | NA | CAISEQENSPLHF | TGTGCCATCAGTGAGCAGGAAAATTCACCCCTCCACTTT
once | TRBJ1-5 | TRBV5-1 | TRBD1 | CASIGQGDYQPQHF | TGCGCCAGCATCGGACAGGGAGACTATCAGCCCCAGCATTTT
once | TRBJ2-2 | TRBV2 | NA | CASSVERSATGELFF | TGTGCCAGCAGTGTGGAACGGTCAGCCACCGGGGAGCTGTTTTTT
NA | TRBJ2-5 | TRBV7-9 | TRBD2 | CASSRKLANRETQYF | TGTGCCAGCAGCCGCAAACTAGCGAATAGGGAGACCCAGTACTTC
NA | TRBJ2-4 | TRBV11-1 | TRBD1 | CASSFGQVENIQYF | TGTGCCAGCAGCTTTGGACAGGTTGAAAACATTCAGTACTTC
NA | TRBJ1-5 | TRBV7-2 | TRBD1 | CASSLAGTGYQPQHF | TGTGCCAGCAGCTTAGCTGGGACAGGGTATCAGCCCCAGCATTTT
NA | TRBJ1-6 | TRBV3-1/TRBV3-2 | NA | CASSWGSSYNSPLHF | TGTGCCAGCAGTTGGGGGAGCTCCTATAATTCACCCCTCCACTTT
few | TRBJ1-2 | TRBV5-8 | TRBD1 | CASSPIQGAGGYTF | TGTGCCAGCAGCCCGATCCAGGGGGCTGGTGGCTACACCTTC
NA | TRBJ1-3 | TRBV9 | NA | CASSANTGSSGNTIYF | TGTGCCAGCAGCGCCAACACGGGAAGTTCTGGAAACACCATATATTTT
NA | TRBJ1-1 | TRBV6-5 | NA | CATEVIKNTEAFF | TGTGCCACGGAGGTGATTAAGAACACTGAAGCTTTCTTT
NA | TRBJ2-2 | TRBV6-6 | NA | CASSPVRSTNTGELFF | TGTGCCAGCAGCCCCGTAAGGTCAACGAACACCGGGGAGCTGTTTTTT
few | TRBJ1-5 | TRBV7-2 | NA | CASSLDAGPQHF | TGTGCCAGCAGCTTAGACGCAGGGCCCCAGCATTTT
NA | TRBJ1-1 | TRBV12-3/TRBV12-4 | NA | CASSFSGGTEAFF | TGTGCCAGCAGTTTTAGCGGGGGAACTGAAGCTTTCTTT
few | TRBJ1-1 | TRBV9 | NA | CASSVVRASGTEAFF | TGTGCCAGCAGCGTAGTCAGGGCGTCCGGCACTGAAGCTTTCTTT
NA | TRBJ2-2 | TRBV6-4 | NA | CASRKEPNTGELFF | TGTGCCAGCAGGAAAGAGCCGAACACCGGGGAGCTGTTTTTT
NA | TRBJ1-3 | TRBV2 | NA | CASSEQQIASGNTIYF | TGTGCCAGCAGTGAACAACAAATTGCCTCTGGAAACACCATATATTTT
NA | TRBJ2-4 | TRBV6-5 | NA | CASSYSVVGGKNIQYF | TGTGCCAGCAGTTACTCGGTAGTGGGGGGAAAAAACATTCAGTACTTC
NA | TRBJ1-3 | TRBV10-3 | NA | CAISETFGNTIYF | TGTGCCATCAGTGAGACGTTTGGAAACACCATATATTTT
NA | TRBJ2-5 | TRBV11-2 | NA | CASSSFTVATQYF | TGTGCCAGCAGCTCCTTTACCGTGGCGACCCAGTACTTC
NA | TRBJ1-6 | TRBV5-6 | NA | CASSPGYSPLHF | TGTGCCAGCAGCCCTGGTTATTCACCCCTCCACTTT
NA | TRBJ2-1 | TRBV5-3 | TRBD1 | CARSGDSPSYNEQFF | TGTGCCAGAAGCGGGGACAGTCCCTCCTACAATGAGCAGTTCTTC
NA | TRBJ2-1 | TRBV5-8 | NA | CASPAFGGRYNEQFF | TGTGCCAGCCCAGCATTCGGGGGGCGATACAATGAGCAGTTCTTC
NA | TRBJ2-5 | TRBV6-1 | NA | CASSENSARETQYF | TGTGCCAGCAGTGAAAATTCTGCCCGGGAGACCCAGTACTTC
NA | TRBJ2-5 | TRBV5-1 | NA | CASSLAITQGTQYF | TGCGCCAGCAGCTTGGCGATAACTCAAGGGACCCAGTACTTC
NA | TRBJ2-2 | TRBV27 | TRBD1 | CASRRTGNTGELFF | TGTGCCAGCAGGCGGACAGGGAACACCGGGGAGCTGTTTTTT
few | TRBJ1-3 | TRBV28 | NA | CASNSAGGEAGNTIYF | TGTGCCAGCAACTCCGCGGGAGGGGAGGCCGGAAACACCATATATTTT
NA | TRBJ2-5 | TRBV18 | TRBD2 | CASSPLAELETQYF | TGTGCCAGCTCACCCCTAGCGGAGTTAGAGACCCAGTACTTC
NA | TRBJ2-5 | TRBV7-2 | NA | CASSLVGAVGGAQETQYF | TGTGCCAGCAGCTTAGTAGGGGCCGTAGGGGGGGCACAAGAGACCCAGTACTTC
once | TRBJ1-2 | TRBV2 | NA | CASSGHLSGYTF | TGTGCCAGCAGCGGGCATCTATCTGGCTACACCTTC
NA | TRBJ1-2 | TRBV6-1 | NA | CASSEWQNYGYTF | TGTGCCAGCAGTGAATGGCAGAACTATGGCTACACCTTC
NA | TRBJ2-5 | TRBV15 | NA | CATSRAFLETQYF | TGTGCCACCAGCAGAGCGTTCCTGGAGACCCAGTACTTC